The 26 T cell receptor beta chains below come from one sample, sequenced in a study of Ad26.COV2.S vaccination and SARS-CoV-2 variants. Treatment meaning: some 19 received Ad26.COV2.S at low or high dose, single or two shots; roughly five received placebo; per-sample allocation not given. Sampling took place 63 days after the first vaccine or placebo injection. This table comes from immunoSEQ multiplex PCR, and its TCRdb copy is limited to in-frame clones, with some not included. Of about 350,000 clones listed, around 88% are singletons. The specimen was peripheral blood, collected in a trial of Ad26.COV2.S vaccine versus placebo. All receptors come from a person between 18 and 65 years old who received the Ad26.COV2.S COVID-19 vaccine or a placebo.

The rearrangement links TRBV6-4 to TRBJ2-2; the D gene is possibly TRBD1 (6 bases). Between the trimmed V and J ends, which lost 6 bases and 6 bases, there was a span of 11 bases. The CDR3 loop spans 13 amino acids. Germline CDR1 reads MRHNA; CDR2 reads SNTAGT. The CDR3 region is CASSAQGAGELFF. CDR3 DNA: TGTGCCAGCAGCGCACAGGGAGCCGGGGAGCTGTTTTTT.

This clone appeared once. The chain uses TRBV7-2 and TRBJ2-7; 7 positions match TRBD2. Germline CDR1 SGHTA, CDR2 FQGNSA. The CDR3 runs 15 residues. The V and J ends lost 2 bases and 5 bases, in that order; junction bases with no gene match: 9. The CDR3 region is CASSLRIAGGHEQYF. The CDR3 bases are TGTGCCAGCAGCTTAAGGATAGCGGGCGGGCACGAGCAGTACTTC.

This chain connects TRBV28 to TRBJ2-4, with D possibly being TRBD1 (5 bases). Trimming pared 6 bases from V and 0 bases from J, leaving 9 bases between. From germline, CDR1 is MDHEN and CDR2 SYDVKM. The CDR3 spans 14 residues. The CDR3 loop reads CASSPTAAKNIQYF. The CDR3 DNA sequence: TGTGCCAGCAGCCCGACAGCAGCCAAAAACATTCAGTACTTC.

The chain combines TRBV7-2 with TRBJ2-2, with 7 positions matching TRBD1. Germline loops: CDR1 SGHTA, CDR2 FQGNSA. The CDR3 covers 16 residues. Germline trimming cut 5 bases from V and 7 bases from J; bases unmatched to any gene: 13. CDR3 nucleotides: TGTGCCAGCAGCGACGACAGGGTAAATATCTTCGGGGAGCTGTTTTTT. This translates into CASSDDRVNIFGELFF.

This clone was counted a single time. The J gene is TRBJ2-7, the V gene TRBV4-3; D not certain. This CDR3 comprises 13 residues. Germline CDR1 reads LGHNA; CDR2 reads YSLEER. Between the trimmed V and J ends, which lost 2 bases and 5 bases, there was a span of 10 bases. In DNA, the CDR3 is TGCGCCAGCAGCCAACGATCCTGGAACGAGCAGTACTTC. It translates to CASSQRSWNEQYF.

The chain links TRBV6-5 to TRBJ2-3, with D hard to call. The germline gives CDR1 MNHEY, CDR2 SVGAGI. CDR3 size: 12 residues. V dropped 3 bases and J dropped 5 bases, with 6 bases sitting between them. The CDR3 protein is CASSYKEDTQYF. The DNA for the CDR3 is TGTGCCAGCAGTTATAAGGAAGATACGCAGTATTTT.

The rearrangement uses TRBV6-2 or TRBV6-3 and TRBJ2-4, with D unclear. The CDR3 is made up of 16 amino acids. Trimming removed 2 bases from V and 0 bases from J, with 11 bases in between. Germline CDR1 MNHEY, CDR2 SVGEGT. CDR3 bases: TGTGCCAGCAGTTACGGGCAGAATCTAGCCAAAAACATTCAGTACTTC. As protein: CASSYGQNLAKNIQYF.

This chain uses TRBV27 with TRBJ1-5; 7 nucleotides align to TRBD1. This CDR3 contains 15 residues. The J segment lost 6 bases and the V segment lost 5 bases, leaving 10 bases of the junction unmatched. Germline V CDR1 and CDR2: MNHEY, SMNVEV (reference sequence). The CDR3 is CASSPGTVVSQPQHF. Here the CDR3 DNA reads TGTGCCAGCAGTCCTGGGACAGTTGTGAGTCAGCCCCAGCATTTT.

V gene TRBV4-3 combines with J gene TRBJ2-7; D perhaps matches TRBD2 (5 bases). Germline CDR1 and CDR2: LGHNA and YSLEER. The CDR3 is 15 amino acids. Trimming took off 0 bases at V and 4 bases at J, with 13 bases between the two ends. CDR3 DNA: TGCGCCAGCAGCCAAGATCGGGGAGACATTTACGAGCAGTACTTC. This gives the protein CASSQDRGDIYEQYF.

This chain uses TRBV3-1 (or the pseudogene TRBV3-2) with TRBJ1-2; no clear D. The V end lost 0 bases, the J end lost 1 base, and 12 bases lay between the germline ends. The CDR3 has 16 amino acids. The germline gives CDR1 LGHDT, CDR2 YNNKEL (reference sequence). CDR3 amino acids: CASSQDVNIYNYGYTF. The CDR3 DNA reads as TGTGCCAGCAGCCAAGATGTCAACATCTATAACTATGGCTACACCTTC.

The chain joins TRBV19 to TRBJ1-1; tentative D call: TRBD1 (5 bases). The CDR3 runs 15 residues. The ends were cut back, 5 bases at V and 6 bases at J, with 19 bases in the middle. Germline V CDR1 and CDR2: LNHDA, SQIVND (reference sequence). CDR3 DNA: TGTGCCAGTAGTCCCCGGGACCGCCTTGCCCCTGAAGCTTTCTTT. As protein: CASSPRDRLAPEAFF.

The genes are TRBV29-1 and TRBJ2-5; D call uncertain. Trimming removed 6 bases at V and 2 bases at J, with 10 bases between. The CDR3 has 12 amino acids. Germline V gene lookup returns CDR1 SQVTM and CDR2 ANQGSEA. The CDR3: CSVLLQQETQYF. The CDR3 nucleotides are TGCAGCGTACTCCTCCAGCAAGAGACCCAGTACTTC.

The chain has TRBV7-8 and TRBJ2-7; TRBD1 matches 9 bases. This CDR3 region has 15 residues. Germline V gives CDR1 SGHVS, CDR2 FQNEAQ. V was pared by 7 bases and J by 0 bases, with 7 bases of the junction left unmatched. In DNA, the CDR3 is TGTGCCAGCAAATTAGGGACAGGGAGCTCCTACGAGCAGTACTTC. Encoded protein: CASKLGTGSSYEQYF.

On this clone: Additional DNA sequences in this sample encode the identical CDR3. The J gene is TRBJ1-5, the V gene TRBV28, with unresolved D. Germline assignment: CDR1 MDHEN and CDR2 SYDVKM. V lost 6 bases and J lost 7, with 10 bases in between. The CDR3 consists of 12 residues. CDR3 bases: TGTGCCAGCAGCCTCTCGCGGCAGCCCCAGCATTTT. Residues: CASSLSRQPQHF.

The chain carries TRBV24-1 and TRBJ2-2; D perhaps matches TRBD1 (6 bases). Trimming took 8 bases from V and 4 from J, leaving 13 bases between them. Germline-derived CDR1 and CDR2 are KGHDR and SFDVKD. There are 14 residues in the CDR3. The CDR3 protein is CATNAQGGTGELFF. The CDR3 DNA follows: TGTGCCACCAACGCACAGGGTGGCACCGGGGAGCTGTTTTTT.

The V and J genes are TRBV7-6 and TRBJ1-2; weak D call: TRBD1 (6 bases). Germline CDR1 and CDR2: SGHVS and FNYEAQ. V lost 5 bases and J 8 bases, leaving 18 bases between the germline ends. The CDR3 totals 14 residues. The chain's CDR3 is CASSPTGWGQGYTF. The CDR3 DNA follows: TGTGCCAGCAGCCCTACAGGGTGGGGGCAGGGCTACACCTTC.

The chain links TRBV4-2 to TRBJ2-7, with unresolved D. The CDR3 runs to 18 residues. Germline V gene data show CDR1 as LGHNA and CDR2 as YNFKEQ. V was pared by 0 bases and J by 0 bases, with 18 bases between. Here the CDR3 DNA reads TGTGCCAGCAGCCAAGAGACAAGCAGGCCGCAGAACTCCTACGAGCAGTACTTC. It encodes CASSQETSRPQNSYEQYF.

Written as DNA, the CDR3 is TGTGCCAGCAGCCACCCGACAGGGAAGCCTGAAGCTTTCTTT. Amino acid sequence: CASSHPTGKPEAFF. This chain joins TRBV4-2 and TRBJ1-1; TRBD1 matches at 7 bases. The CDR3 has 14 amino acids. Per germline, CDR1 LGHNA and CDR2 YNFKEQ. With 3 bases clipped from V and 6 bases from J, the junction kept 7 bases outside the gene matches.

The rearrangement links TRBV7-2 to TRBJ1-5; 8 nucleotides match TRBD1. Losses at the gene ends were 5 bases for V and 2 bases for J; bases not matched to a gene: 11. Germline V CDR1 and CDR2: SGHTA, FQGNSA. The CDR3 sequence is 17 residues long. The CDR3 spells CASSPQTGVRGNQPQHF. CDR3 DNA: TGTGCCAGCAGCCCCCAGACAGGGGTAAGGGGCAATCAGCCCCAGCATTTT.

CDR3 sequence: CASSVRTDNTGELFF. The CDR3, as DNA: TGTGCCAGCAGCGTACGGACGGACAACACCGGGGAGCTGTTTTTT. The chain combines TRBV9 with TRBJ2-2; D not resolved. The CDR3 is 15 amino acids. Germline V lookup: CDR1 SGDLS, CDR2 YYNGEE. V shed 1 base and J shed 2 bases, with 9 bases lying between them.

The chain links TRBV10-3 to TRBJ1-2, with a possible D match to TRBD1 (5 bases). The CDR3 is 15 amino acids. Per the germline V gene, CDR1 is ENHRY and CDR2 is SYGVKD. V lost 2 bases and J 0 bases, leaving 10 bases between the germline ends. CDR3: CAISETGLTNYGYTF. CDR3 sequence (DNA): TGTGCCATCAGTGAGACGGGACTGACTAACTATGGCTACACCTTC.

The genes are TRBV7-2 and TRBJ2-7; 9 nucleotides match TRBD2. Germline V CDR1 and CDR2: SGHTA, FQGNSA. V shed 3 bases, J shed 2 bases, and the junction held 8 bases outside the gene matches. This CDR3 region has 16 residues. The CDR3 nucleotides read TGTGCCAGCAGCTTCCAATCAGCGGGAGGTACCTACGAGCAGTACTTC. Protein sequence: CASSFQSAGGTYEQYF.

This clone was seen just once. The chain is built from TRBV6-6 and TRBJ2-3, with 7 nucleotides matching TRBD2. Germline V lookup: CDR1 MNHNY, CDR2 SVGAGI (reference sequence). The J segment lost 3 bases and the V segment lost 3 bases, leaving 6 bases of the junction unmatched. This CDR3 is 15 amino acids long. This chain's CDR3 is CASSYGLVGTDTQYF. The CDR3 region has the DNA TGTGCCAGCAGTTATGGACTAGTCGGGACAGATACGCAGTATTTT.

The V call is TRBV5-4, the J call TRBJ2-7, with D perhaps TRBD1 or TRBD2 (5 bases each). The germline V gene has CDR1 SGHNT and CDR2 YYREEE (reference sequence). The V end was cut by 4 bases, the J end by 6 bases, with 17 bases between. The CDR3 extends over 14 amino acids. This chain's CDR3 is CASSITGTYREQYF. CDR3 DNA: TGTGCCAGCAGCATCACCGGGACCTATCGCGAGCAGTACTTC.

The rearrangement links TRBV28 to TRBJ1-1; D is ambiguous. V was trimmed by 3 bases and J by 0 bases, leaving 20 bases between them. Germline values: CDR1 MDHEN, CDR2 SYDVKM. The CDR3 has 18 amino acids. The CDR3 sequence: CASSFPPRHLGMNTEAFF. The CDR3, as DNA: TGTGCCAGCAGTTTCCCCCCCCGACATTTAGGGATGAACACTGAAGCTTTCTTT.

The genes are TRBV3-1 (or the pseudogene TRBV3-2) and TRBJ2-7; the D gene is possibly TRBD2 (6 bases). Germline assignment: CDR1 LGHDT and CDR2 YNNKEL (reference sequence). There are 13 residues in the CDR3. Trimming left V 9 bases short and J 4 bases short, with 16 bases between. The CDR3 DNA follows: TGTGCCAGATACATGGGGGGATCGTACGAGCAGTACTTC. Amino acid sequence: CARYMGGSYEQYF.